The sequence of this TCR beta chain was determined in a study of T-cell reconstitution after alpha-beta-depleted transplantation in children. General study points: Newly produced T cells mostly accounted for T-cell counts and diversity one year post-transplant. Approximately two months post-transplant, alpha-beta T cells reportedly originated from several hundred expanded graft clones.

As it was prepared, the TCRbeta library received unique molecular identifiers. Each CDR3 protein is one row after TCRdb ran MiXCR on the PCR reads. Seen here are 500,000 to 750,000 distinct CDR3 sequences, about a quarter observed once, and the top ten hold about a third. This CDR3 is built from 15 residues. CDR1 is LNHDA and CDR2 is SQIVND in the germline V gene (reference sequence). V lost 1 base, J lost 3 bases, and 12 bases lay in between. As regards this clonotype: Its cognate antigen is unknown.

This clonotype was obtained from a boy in the first two years of life with Wiskott-Aldrich syndrome, due to receive a stem cell transplant. The starting material was PBMCs, obtained before TCRalphabeta/CD19-depleted stem cell transplant. The V call is TRBV19, the J call TRBJ2-5; the D gene is possibly TRBD1 (5 bases). The CDR3 DNA follows: TGTGCCAGTAGTATAGGTATCAGGGTGGAAGAGACCCAGTACTTC. This translates into CASSIGIRVEETQYF.